Each of the 32 T cell receptor beta chains below was sequenced from the same sample in a study of multiple sclerosis patients with progressive multifocal leukoencephalopathy. The time point is: around eleven months of natalizumab therapy. Here immunoSEQ multiplex PCR was the method, and the copy in TCRdb shows in-frame clones only, minus some. The sample has 25,000 to 30,000 clones, nearly 90% seen once; the top ten hold 1.3%. The source was PBMCs, collected from a patient treated with natalizumab. These receptors came from a human donor with multiple sclerosis.

The J gene is TRBJ2-1, the V gene TRBV5-6; 9 nucleotides agree with TRBD2. Unmatched junction bases numbered 1, after V lost 0 bases and J lost 9 bases. CDR1 is SGHDT and CDR2 is YYEEEE in the germline V gene. This CDR3 is built from 13 residues. The DNA for the CDR3 is TGTGCCAGCAGCTTGGAGCGGGGGGCTGAGCAGTTCTTC. Translating it yields CASSLERGAEQFF.

The J gene is TRBJ2-7, the V gene TRBV27, with 11 bases lining up with TRBD1. The CDR3 loop spans 16 amino acids. CDR1 and CDR2 from the germline V gene are MNHEY and SMNVEV (reference sequence). The junction had 11 bases not matched to a gene; V was cut back by 6 bases and J by 4 bases. CDR3 in amino acids: CASSRTIGTGGYEQYF. Written as DNA, the CDR3 is TGTGCCAGCAGCCGTACGATTGGGACAGGGGGATACGAGCAGTACTTC.

The CDR3 here is CASSPNRGGGYGYTF. DNA for the CDR3: TGTGCCAGCAGCCCCAACCGAGGGGGCGGCTATGGCTACACCTTC. The rearrangement uses TRBV11-2 and TRBJ1-2, with 7 bases matching TRBD1. The germline V gene encodes CDR1 SGHAT and CDR2 FQNNGV. Losses at the gene ends were 5 bases for V and 4 bases for J; bases not matched to a gene: 10. The CDR3 extends over 15 amino acids. The variable domain in full, with the rest retrieved from reference TRBV11-2 and TRBJ1-2, is EAGVAQSPRYKIIEKRQSVAFWCNPISGHATLYWYQQILGQGPKLLIQFQNNGVVDDSQLPKDRFSAERLKGVDSTLKIQPAKLEDSAVYLCASSPNRGGGYGYTFGSGTRLTVV.

The chain uses TRBV21-1 and TRBJ2-3; TRBD2, as called in the table, went unchecked against the DNA. TRBV21-1 is deemed a pseudogene. This CDR3 contains 15 residues. The CDR3 reads CASSKRPPRGDTQYF. In DNA form, the CDR3 reads TGTGCCAGCAGCAAAAGGCCCCCCAGAGGGGATACGCAGTATTTT.

The chain employs TRBV2 and TRBJ1-5, with D unclear. Trimming took off 9 bases at V and 2 bases at J, with 11 bases between the two ends. The CDR3 consists of 13 residues. Germline assignment: CDR1 SNHLY and CDR2 FYNNEI. The CDR3 coding sequence is TGTGCCAGTGGGAGTTCGGGCAATCAGCCCCAGCATTTT. This encodes CASGSSGNQPQHF.

V and J are TRBV7-8 and TRBJ1-4, with a tentative D call TRBD1 (5 bases). The germline V and J ends were trimmed by 2 bases and 8 bases, with 18 bases remaining between them. The CDR3 extends over 16 amino acids. CDR1 SGHVS and CDR2 FQNEAQ come from the germline V gene. CDR3 nucleotides: TGTGCCAGCAGCTTAAGGGGCGAGGCCAGCCCGGAAAAACTGTTTTTT. It codes for CASSLRGEASPEKLFF.

This clone was detected only once. The genes are TRBV5-8 and TRBJ1-2, with unresolved D. CDR1 and CDR2 (germline): SGHTS, YDEGEE. The CDR3 length is 16 residues. The V end was cut by 3 bases, the J end by 1 base, with 16 bases between. The DNA for the CDR3 is TGTGCCAGCAGCTCACCACGGACCTCCTTTAACTATGGCTACACCTTC. Residues: CASSSPRTSFNYGYTF.

The rearrangement joins TRBV15 to TRBJ2-7; D unresolved. Germline V gene sequence: CDR1 LNHNV, CDR2 YYDKDF (reference sequence). Trimming removed 3 bases from V and 0 bases from J, with 9 bases in between. The CDR3 is made up of 14 amino acids. The CDR3 sequence is CATSSDSSSYEQYF. CDR3 DNA: TGTGCCACCAGCAGTGACTCCTCCTCCTACGAGCAGTACTTC.

This clone was found a few times. The gene calls are TRBV6-5 and TRBJ1-2; 7 positions match TRBD1. V shed 0 bases and J 8 bases; nucleotides not matched to a gene: 12. Germline values: CDR1 MNHEY, CDR2 SVGAGI. The CDR3 totals 16 residues. CDR3: CASSYSGGGPLQGYTF. In DNA form, the CDR3 reads TGTGCCAGCAGTTACTCAGGGGGCGGGCCCCTCCAAGGCTACACCTTC.

This clone was observed a few times. The chain uses TRBV6-5 and TRBJ2-4; D is possibly TRBD1 (6 bases). Trimming stripped 3 bases from V and 7 bases from J, with 13 bases between. Germline V gene sequence: CDR1 MNHEY, CDR2 SVGAGI. This CDR3 comprises 14 residues. The CDR3, as DNA: TGTGCCAGCAGTTATAATCAGGGGTCGAACATTCAGTACTTC. Translated, it gives CASSYNQGSNIQYF.

This clone has just one count. Other nucleotide sequences from this sample produce the same CDR3. J is TRBJ1-5 and V is TRBV21-1; the table calls TRBD1, which could not be checked here. TRBV21-1 is tagged as a pseudogene. The CDR3 runs to 14 residues. CDR3 loop: CASSKGARDQPQHF. CDR3 DNA sequence: TGTGCCAGTAGCAAAGGGGCCAGGGATCAGCCCCAGCATTTT.

This sequence joins TRBV7-2 and TRBJ1-2; 12 bases fit TRBD1. After removal of 5 bases from V and 6 bases from J, the junction contained 13 bases not matched to a gene. This CDR3 spans 17 amino acids. Germline CDR1 SGHTA, CDR2 FQGNSA. CDR3 sequence reads: CASSPGGGQGARHGYTF. DNA of the CDR3: TGTGCCAGCAGCCCCGGTGGGGGACAGGGGGCGAGACATGGCTACACCTTC.

The chain is built from TRBV7-9 and TRBJ2-5; D remains ambiguous. Trimming cost V 5 bases and J 5 bases, with 9 bases left between them. The CDR3 spans 12 residues. Per the germline V gene, CDR1 is SEHNR and CDR2 is FQNEAQ (reference sequence). This chain's CDR3 is CASSRPWETQYF. In nucleotides, the CDR3 is TGTGCCAGCAGCCGCCCTTGGGAGACCCAGTACTTC.

The rearrangement joins TRBV27 to TRBJ1-1; 7 bases align to TRBD1. CDR3 length: 16 residues. J gave up 6 bases and V 3 bases, and 13 bases lay outside the gene matches. Germline loops: CDR1 MNHEY, CDR2 SMNVEV (reference sequence). The CDR3 region has the DNA TGTGCCAGCAGTTTTGGGGCAGGGGGAAGGAGGGCTGAAGCTTTCTTT. Translating it yields CASSFGAGGRRAEAFF.

The chain is built from TRBV4-1 and TRBJ1-2; 10 nucleotides line up with TRBD1. CDR1 and CDR2 (germline): MGHRA, YSYEKL. The CDR3 length is 14 residues. J was trimmed by 7 bases and V by 1 base; bases with no gene match: 3. The CDR3 loop reads CASSQGQGALGYTF. DNA for the CDR3: TGCGCCAGCAGCCAAGGACAGGGGGCGCTTGGCTACACCTTC.

This chain links TRBV7-9 with TRBJ1-2; perhaps TRBD1 as D (6 bases). Germline assignment: CDR1 SEHNR and CDR2 FQNEAQ (reference sequence). CDR3 length equals 14 residues. The germline V and J ends were trimmed by 3 bases and 10 bases, with 18 bases remaining between them. The CDR3 bases are TGTGCCAGCAGCTTGGGGGCCTCGACAGCTACCTACACCTTC. Its protein product is CASSLGASTATYTF.

This chain links TRBV29-1 with TRBJ2-5; 7 nucleotides line up with TRBD2. The J call may not be correct, given that the DNA end is closer to TRBJ2-7. Germline loops: CDR1 SQVTM, CDR2 ANQGSEA. The CDR3 has 11 residues. CDR3 amino acids: CSVREGGEQYF. The CDR3 nucleotides are TGCAGCGTTAGGGAGGGTGGCGAGCAGTACTTC.

The chain links TRBV15 to TRBJ2-7; 7 positions agree with TRBD1. V trimming: 8 bases; J trimming: 2 bases; junction bases outside the gene matches: 3. The CDR3 has 12 amino acids. Germline assignment: CDR1 LNHNV and CDR2 YYDKDF (reference sequence). The CDR3 region has the DNA TGTGCCACCTCGGGACAGACCTACGAGCAGTACTTC. It codes for CATSGQTYEQYF.

Remarks on this clone: Other DNA sequences from this sample encode an identical CDR3 as well. The genes are TRBV6-1 and TRBJ2-1; 8 bases line up with TRBD2. The V segment lost 3 bases and the J segment 1 base; nucleotides outside the gene matches: 2. Germline CDR1 MNHNS, CDR2 SASEGT. The CDR3 runs 15 residues. DNA for the CDR3: TGTGCCAGCAGTGAGGCGGGGGGTTCCTACAATGAGCAGTTCTTC. This codes for CASSEAGGSYNEQFF.

The rearrangement joins TRBV6-1 to TRBJ1-1, with unresolved D. The V end was cut by 4 bases, the J end by 0 bases, with 21 bases between. This CDR3 comprises 18 residues. From germline, CDR1 is MNHNS and CDR2 SASEGT. The CDR3 bases are TGTGCCAGCAGTGTATTCCCGGGCCCCTTAACTATGAACACTGAAGCTTTCTTT. Its translation: CASSVFPGPLTMNTEAFF.

The rearrangement uses TRBV15 and TRBJ1-6, with 7 bases identical to TRBD1. Germline V lookup: CDR1 LNHNV, CDR2 YYDKDF (reference sequence). There are 14 residues in the CDR3. Trimming took 1 base from V and 7 from J; bases not matched to a gene: 1. The CDR3 nucleotides are TGTGCCACCAGCAGAGGACAGGGAAATTCACCCCTCCACTTT. Protein: CATSRGQGNSPLHF. Full variable domain (rest looked up from reference TRBV15 and TRBJ1-6): DAMVIQNPRYQVTQFGKPVTLSCSQTLNHNVMYWYQQKSSQAPKLLFHYYDKDFNNEADTPDNFQSRRPNTSFCFLDIRSPGLGDTAMYLCATSRGQGNSPLHFGNGTRLTVT.

V is TRBV7-9 and J is TRBJ1-6; TRBD1 matches at 8 bases. J lost 0 bases, V lost 10 bases, and 14 bases had no gene match. CDR1 and CDR2 (germline): SEHNR, FQNEAQ (reference sequence). This CDR3 contains 18 residues. CDR3 nucleotide sequence: TGTGCCATCCCGTGGTCGCAGGGGGCCAGCTCCTATAATTCACCCCTCCACTTT. Translated, it gives CAIPWSQGASSYNSPLHF.

The chain couples TRBV6-1 to TRBJ2-3, with a tentative D call TRBD2 (5 bases). Trimming took 7 bases from V and 4 from J, leaving 9 bases between them. The germline V gene has CDR1 MNHNS and CDR2 SASEGT. This CDR3 has 12 residues. The CDR3 protein is CASTGGADTQYF. Here the CDR3 DNA reads TGTGCCAGCACCGGAGGCGCAGATACGCAGTATTTT.

The gene calls are TRBV29-1 and TRBJ1-2; 7 positions agree with TRBD1. The CDR3 spans 14 residues. The V gene end was trimmed by 4 bases and the J gene end by 8 bases; junction bases not matched to a gene: 13. Germline values: CDR1 SQVTM, CDR2 ANQGSEA. The CDR3 DNA sequence: TGCAGCGTTGGACGTCGACAGGGCGGTGCAGGCTACACCTTC. As protein: CSVGRRQGGAGYTF.

The genes are TRBV5-1 and TRBJ1-5, with a possible D match to TRBD1 (5 bases). Deletions cut 5 bases from V and 2 bases from J, with 17 bases between. CDR1 is SGHRS, CDR2 YFSETQ, per germline. This CDR3 spans 16 amino acids. CDR3 loop: CASSYAGVEGNQPQHF. In DNA form, the CDR3 reads TGCGCCAGCAGTTACGCGGGGGTGGAGGGCAATCAGCCCCAGCATTTT.

The chain combines TRBV7-2 with TRBJ2-5; D may be TRBD1 (6 bases). Germline loops: CDR1 SGHTA, CDR2 FQGNSA. The germline V and J ends were trimmed by 7 bases and 4 bases, with 13 bases remaining between them. The CDR3 is 13 amino acids. DNA for the CDR3: TGTGCCAGCATCATGAGGGGGAGAGAGACCCAGTACTTC. Translated, it gives CASIMRGRETQYF.

This chain links TRBV7-3 with TRBJ2-1; D is possibly TRBD1 (6 bases). Trimming stripped 5 bases from V and 6 bases from J, with 20 bases between. Germline values: CDR1 SGHTA, CDR2 FQGTGA. The CDR3 loop spans 16 amino acids. CDR3 amino acids: CASSLPFWTVPNEQFF. The CDR3 DNA follows: TGTGCCAGCAGCCTCCCCTTCTGGACAGTACCCAATGAGCAGTTCTTC.

The J gene is TRBJ1-2, the V gene TRBV13; a possible D gene is TRBD1 (6 bases). Germline-derived CDR1 and CDR2 are PRHDT and FYEKMQ (reference sequence). The CDR3 spans 12 residues. V was cut by 1 base and J by 8 bases, with 8 bases left in between. The CDR3 DNA reads as TGTGCCAGCAGCTTAGCAGGGGACGGCTACACCTTC. Translating gives CASSLAGDGYTF.

This chain connects TRBV9 to TRBJ1-6; perhaps TRBD1 as D (5 bases). V was pared by 3 bases and J by 8 bases, with 12 bases between. The CDR3 length is 14 residues. Per the germline V gene, CDR1 is SGDLS and CDR2 is YYNGEE. The CDR3 protein is CASSARDRYSPLHF. In DNA, the CDR3 is TGTGCCAGCAGCGCCCGGGACCGATATTCACCCCTCCACTTT. Full variable domain (rest looked up from reference TRBV9 and TRBJ1-6): DSGVTQTPKHLITATGQRVTLRCSPRSGDLSVYWYQQSLDQGLQFLIQYYNGEERAKGNILERFSAQQFPDLHSELNLSSLELGDSALYFCASSARDRYSPLHFGNGTRLTVT.

This sequence joins TRBV19 and TRBJ2-2; D is unresolved. The germline V and J ends were trimmed by 5 bases and 0 bases, with 13 bases remaining between them. CDR1 is LNHDA and CDR2 is SQIVND in the germline V gene (reference sequence). CDR3 length: 16 amino acids. In nucleotides, the CDR3 is TGTGCCAGTAGTCCCGACATTACTTCGAACACCGGGGAGCTGTTTTTT. Translating gives CASSPDITSNTGELFF.

The J gene is TRBJ1-1, the V gene TRBV7-9; no reliable D call. The V end lost 2 bases, the J end lost 5 bases, and 6 bases lay between the germline ends. The CDR3 is 12 residues long. Germline CDR1 reads SEHNR; CDR2 reads FQNEAQ (reference sequence). CDR3 in amino acids: CASSLYKTEAFF. The CDR3 DNA reads as TGTGCCAGCAGCTTATATAAGACTGAAGCTTTCTTT.

The V call is TRBV28, the J call TRBJ1-5; 7 bases are a match to TRBD1. Germline values: CDR1 MDHEN, CDR2 SYDVKM. Trimming at V came to 9 bases and at J to 0 bases, leaving 5 bases not matched to a gene. The length of the CDR3 is 14 residues. CDR3 in amino acids: CASKQGFSNQPQHF. As DNA, the CDR3 is TGTGCCAGTAAACAGGGGTTTAGCAATCAGCCCCAGCATTTT.